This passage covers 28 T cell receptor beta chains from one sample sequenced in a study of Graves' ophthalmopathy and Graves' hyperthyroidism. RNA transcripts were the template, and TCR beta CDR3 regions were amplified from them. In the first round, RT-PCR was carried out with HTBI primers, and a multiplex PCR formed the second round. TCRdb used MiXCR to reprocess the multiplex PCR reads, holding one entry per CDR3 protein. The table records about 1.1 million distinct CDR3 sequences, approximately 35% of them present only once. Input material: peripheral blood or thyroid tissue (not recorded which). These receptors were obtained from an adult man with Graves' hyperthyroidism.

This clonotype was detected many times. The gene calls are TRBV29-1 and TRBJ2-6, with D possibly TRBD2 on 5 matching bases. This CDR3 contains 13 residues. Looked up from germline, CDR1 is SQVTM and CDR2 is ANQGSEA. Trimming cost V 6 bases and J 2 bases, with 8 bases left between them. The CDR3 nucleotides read TGCAGCGTAGAGGGAGCTGGGGCCAACGTCCTGACTTTC. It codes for CSVEGAGANVLTF.

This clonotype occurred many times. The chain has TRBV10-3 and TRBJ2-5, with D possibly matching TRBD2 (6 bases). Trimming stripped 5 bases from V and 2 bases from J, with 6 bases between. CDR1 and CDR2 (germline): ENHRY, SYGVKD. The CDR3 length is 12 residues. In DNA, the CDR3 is TGTGCCATCAGTCGGGGGCAAGAGACCCAGTACTTC. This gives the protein CAISRGQETQYF.

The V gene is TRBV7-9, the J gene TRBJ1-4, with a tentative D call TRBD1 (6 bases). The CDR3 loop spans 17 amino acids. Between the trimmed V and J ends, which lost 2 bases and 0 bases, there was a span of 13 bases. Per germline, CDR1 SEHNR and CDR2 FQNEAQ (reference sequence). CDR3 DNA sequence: TGTGCCAGCAGCTTACCCAGGGGTAGCTCAACTAATGAAAAACTGTTTTTT. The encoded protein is CASSLPRGSSTNEKLFF.

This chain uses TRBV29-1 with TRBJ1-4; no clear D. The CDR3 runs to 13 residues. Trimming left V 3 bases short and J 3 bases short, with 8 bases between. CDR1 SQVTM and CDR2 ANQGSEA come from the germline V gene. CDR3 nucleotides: TGCAGCGTTGATGGGAGCCCTAATGAAAAACTGTTTTTT. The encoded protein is CSVDGSPNEKLFF.

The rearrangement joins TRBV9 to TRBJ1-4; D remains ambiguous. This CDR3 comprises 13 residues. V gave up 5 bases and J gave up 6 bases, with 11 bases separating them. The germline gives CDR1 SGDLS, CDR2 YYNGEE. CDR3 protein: CASSAGSHEKLFF. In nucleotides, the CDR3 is TGTGCCAGCAGTGCGGGATCCCATGAAAAACTGTTTTTT.

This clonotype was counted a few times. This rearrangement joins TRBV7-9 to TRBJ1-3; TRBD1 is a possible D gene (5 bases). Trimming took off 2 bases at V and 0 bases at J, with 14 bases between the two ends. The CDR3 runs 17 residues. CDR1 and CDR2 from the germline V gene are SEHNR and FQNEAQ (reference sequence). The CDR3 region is CASSLTGPTYSGNTIYF. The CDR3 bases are TGTGCCAGCAGCTTAACAGGACCCACTTACTCTGGAAACACCATATATTTT.

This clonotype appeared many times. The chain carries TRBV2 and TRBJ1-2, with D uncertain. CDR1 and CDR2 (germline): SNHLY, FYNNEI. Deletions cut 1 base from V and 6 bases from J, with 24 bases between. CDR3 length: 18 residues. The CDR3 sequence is CASSEGFGGPAWADGYTF. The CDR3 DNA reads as TGTGCCAGCAGTGAAGGCTTTGGTGGACCGGCGTGGGCGGATGGCTACACCTTC.

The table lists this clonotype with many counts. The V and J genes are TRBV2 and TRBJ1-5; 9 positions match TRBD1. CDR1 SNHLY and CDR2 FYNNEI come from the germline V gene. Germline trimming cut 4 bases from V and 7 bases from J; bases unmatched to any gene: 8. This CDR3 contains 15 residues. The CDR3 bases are TGTGCCAGCAGTGTTAACAGGGGGCGTGGGCAGCCCCAGCATTTT. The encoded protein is CASSVNRGRGQPQHF. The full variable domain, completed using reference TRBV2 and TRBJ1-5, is EPEVTQTPSHQVTQMGQEVILRCVPISNHLYFYWYRQILGQKVEFLVSFYNNEISEKSEIFDDQFSVERPDGSNFTLKIRSTKLEDSAMYFCASSVNRGRGQPQHFGDGTRLSIL.

The CDR3 loop is CASSVGDIRTYEQYF. The CDR3 DNA sequence: TGTGCCAGCAGCGTAGGGGACATCCGGACCTACGAGCAGTACTTC. V gene TRBV7-9 combines with J gene TRBJ2-7; D is perhaps TRBD1 (6 bases). From germline, CDR1 is SEHNR and CDR2 FQNEAQ (reference sequence). CDR3 length: 15 amino acids. V dropped 5 bases and J dropped 2 bases, with 16 bases sitting between them.

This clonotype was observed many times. This CDR3 reads CASSSTPDRPASYEQYF. CDR3 sequence (DNA): TGTGCCAGCAGCTCGACCCCGGACCGCCCAGCTTCCTACGAGCAGTACTTC. The chain combines TRBV7-6 with TRBJ2-7; no firm D call. The CDR3 covers 17 residues. Germline CDR1 and CDR2: SGHVS and FNYEAQ. V shed 4 bases and J shed 1 base, with 20 bases lying between them.

CDR3 sequence reads: CSVVGQAIQETQYF. The CDR3, as DNA: TGCAGCGTTGTTGGGCAGGCGATCCAAGAGACCCAGTACTTC. The J gene is TRBJ2-5, the V gene TRBV29-1; D gene unclear. V was cut by 4 bases and J by 1 base, with 13 bases left in between. From germline, CDR1 is SQVTM and CDR2 ANQGSEA. The CDR3 is 14 amino acids.

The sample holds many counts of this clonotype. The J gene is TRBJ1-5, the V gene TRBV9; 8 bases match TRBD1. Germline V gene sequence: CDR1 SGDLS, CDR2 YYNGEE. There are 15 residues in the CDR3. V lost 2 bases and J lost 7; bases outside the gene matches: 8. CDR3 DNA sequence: TGTGCCAGCAGCGTCTCAGGACAGGGCGGACAGCCCCAGCATTTT. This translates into CASSVSGQGGQPQHF.

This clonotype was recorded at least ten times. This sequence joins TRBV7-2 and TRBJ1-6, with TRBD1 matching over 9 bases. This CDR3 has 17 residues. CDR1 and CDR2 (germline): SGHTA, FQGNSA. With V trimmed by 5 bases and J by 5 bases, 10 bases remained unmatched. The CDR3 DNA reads TGTGCCAGCAGCGTGGACAGGGGCCGTACGAATAATTCACCCCTCCACTTT. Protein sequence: CASSVDRGRTNNSPLHF. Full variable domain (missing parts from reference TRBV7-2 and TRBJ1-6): GAGVSQSPSNKVTEKGKDVELRCDPISGHTALYWYRQSLGQGLEFLIYFQGNSAPDKSGLPSDRFSAERTGGSVSTLTIQRTQQEDSAVYLCASSVDRGRTNNSPLHFGNGTRLTVT.

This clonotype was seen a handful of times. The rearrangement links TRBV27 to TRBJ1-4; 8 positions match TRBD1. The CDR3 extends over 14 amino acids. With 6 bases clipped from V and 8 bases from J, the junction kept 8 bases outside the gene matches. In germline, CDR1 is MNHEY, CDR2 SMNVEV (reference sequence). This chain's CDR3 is CASRYRGRMEKLFF. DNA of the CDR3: TGTGCCAGCAGATACAGGGGGAGGATGGAAAAACTGTTTTTT.

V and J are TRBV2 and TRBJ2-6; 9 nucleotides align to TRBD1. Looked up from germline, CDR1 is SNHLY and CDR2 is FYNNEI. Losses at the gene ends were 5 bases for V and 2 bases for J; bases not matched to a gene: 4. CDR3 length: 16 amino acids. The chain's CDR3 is CASSTDRGPGANVLTF. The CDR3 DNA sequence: TGTGCCAGCAGTACGGACAGGGGCCCTGGGGCCAACGTCCTGACTTTC.

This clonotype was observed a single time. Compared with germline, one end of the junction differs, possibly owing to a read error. The CDR3 reads CASSTRLAGEFGTGELFF. CDR3 DNA sequence: TGTGCCAGCAGCACCAGACTAGCGGGAGAGTTCGGCACCGGGGAACTGTTTTTT. The chain carries TRBV7-2 and TRBJ2-2; 12 nucleotides line up with TRBD2. The CDR3 spans 18 residues. Germline loops: CDR1 SGHTA, CDR2 FQGNSA.

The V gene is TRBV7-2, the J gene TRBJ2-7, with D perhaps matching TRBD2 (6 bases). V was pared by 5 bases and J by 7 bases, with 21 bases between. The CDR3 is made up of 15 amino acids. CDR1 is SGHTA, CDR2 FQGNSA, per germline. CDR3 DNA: TGTGCCAGCAGCCAAGGAGGCGGGACCTACAATGAGCAGTACTTC. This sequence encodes CASSQGGGTYNEQYF. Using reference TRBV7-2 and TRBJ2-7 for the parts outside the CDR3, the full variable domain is GAGVSQSPSNKVTEKGKDVELRCDPISGHTALYWYRQSLGQGLEFLIYFQGNSAPDKSGLPSDRFSAERTGGSVSTLTIQRTQQEDSAVYLCASSQGGGTYNEQYFGPGTRLTVT.

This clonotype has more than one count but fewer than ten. DNA for the CDR3: TGTGCCAGCAGTGCCCATCTAGGGACCCAGTACTTC. Its protein is CASSAHLGTQYF. The chain uses TRBV28 and TRBJ2-5; D ambiguous. Germline V CDR1 and CDR2: MDHEN, SYDVKM. Trimming took off 5 bases at V and 7 bases at J, with 11 bases between the two ends. This CDR3 has 12 residues. Combining the CDR3 with reference TRBV28 and TRBJ2-5 gives the whole variable domain DVKVTQSSRYLVKRTGEKVFLECVQDMDHENMFWYRQDPGLGLRLIYFSYDVKMKEKGDIPEGYSVSREKKERFSLILESASTNQTSMYLCASSAHLGTQYFGPGTRLLVL.

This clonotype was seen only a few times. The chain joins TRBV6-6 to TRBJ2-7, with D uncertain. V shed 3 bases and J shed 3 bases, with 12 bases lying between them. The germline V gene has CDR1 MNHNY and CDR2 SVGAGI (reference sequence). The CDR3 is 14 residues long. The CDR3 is CASSYQVGSYEQYF. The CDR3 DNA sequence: TGTGCCAGCAGTTATCAGGTGGGAAGCTACGAGCAGTACTTC.

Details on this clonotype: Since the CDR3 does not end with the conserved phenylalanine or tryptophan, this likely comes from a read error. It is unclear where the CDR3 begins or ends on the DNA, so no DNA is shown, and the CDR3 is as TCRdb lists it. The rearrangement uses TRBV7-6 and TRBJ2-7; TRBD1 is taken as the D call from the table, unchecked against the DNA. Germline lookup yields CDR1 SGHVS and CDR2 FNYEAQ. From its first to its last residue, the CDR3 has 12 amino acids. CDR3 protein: CASSLGGGAQNT.

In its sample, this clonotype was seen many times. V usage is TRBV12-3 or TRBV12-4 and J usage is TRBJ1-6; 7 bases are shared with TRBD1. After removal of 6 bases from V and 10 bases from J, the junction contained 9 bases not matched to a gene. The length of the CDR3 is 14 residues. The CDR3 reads CASSPTGNLSPLHF. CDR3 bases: TGTGCCAGCAGCCCGACAGGGAACCTCTCACCCCTCCACTTT.

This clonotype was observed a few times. The CDR3: CSARDLLAGGEQYF. DNA for the CDR3: TGCAGTGCTAGAGATCTCCTAGCGGGAGGCGAGCAGTACTTC. V gene TRBV20-1 combines with J gene TRBJ2-7; 11 bases align to TRBD2. Trimming at V came to 0 bases and at J to 6 bases, leaving 4 bases not matched to a gene. The CDR3 has 14 residues. Germline V gene sequence: CDR1 DFQATT, CDR2 SNEGSKA (reference sequence).

The CDR3 protein is CASSSRTGAGYTF. CDR3 sequence (DNA): TGTGCCAGCAGCTCAAGGACAGGGGCTGGCTACACCTTC. This chain connects TRBV7-3 to TRBJ1-2; 9 bases map to TRBD1. Germline V gives CDR1 SGHTA, CDR2 FQGTGA. The CDR3 sequence is 13 residues long. Trimming took 4 bases from V and 7 from J; bases not matched to a gene: 4.

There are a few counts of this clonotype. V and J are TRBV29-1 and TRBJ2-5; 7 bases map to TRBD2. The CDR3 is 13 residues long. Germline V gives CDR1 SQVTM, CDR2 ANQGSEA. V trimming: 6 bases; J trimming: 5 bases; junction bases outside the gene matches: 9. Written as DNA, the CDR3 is TGCAGCGTCGTGGGGGGGACCCAGGAGACCCAGTACTTC. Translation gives CSVVGGTQETQYF. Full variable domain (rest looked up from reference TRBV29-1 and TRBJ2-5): SAVISQKPSRDICQRGTSLTIQCQVDSQVTMMFWYRQQPGQSLTLIATANQGSEATYESGFVIDKFPISRPNLTFSTLTVSNMSPEDSSIYLCSVVGGTQETQYFGPGTRLLVL.

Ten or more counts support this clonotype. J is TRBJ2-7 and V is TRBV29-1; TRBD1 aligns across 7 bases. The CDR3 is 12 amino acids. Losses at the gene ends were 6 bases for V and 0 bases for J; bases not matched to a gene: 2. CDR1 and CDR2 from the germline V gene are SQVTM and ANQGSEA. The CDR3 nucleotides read TGCAGCGTGGGACAGCTCTCCTACGAGCAGTACTTC. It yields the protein CSVGQLSYEQYF.

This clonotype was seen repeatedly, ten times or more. CDR3 in DNA: TGTGCCATCAGTGAAAGGACAGGGAACTATGGCTACACCTTC. As protein: CAISERTGNYGYTF. This chain uses TRBV10-3 with TRBJ1-2; 8 nucleotides align to TRBD1. Looked up from germline, CDR1 is ENHRY and CDR2 is SYGVKD. CDR3 length: 14 residues. V lost 3 bases, J lost 2 bases, and 2 bases stayed unmatched.

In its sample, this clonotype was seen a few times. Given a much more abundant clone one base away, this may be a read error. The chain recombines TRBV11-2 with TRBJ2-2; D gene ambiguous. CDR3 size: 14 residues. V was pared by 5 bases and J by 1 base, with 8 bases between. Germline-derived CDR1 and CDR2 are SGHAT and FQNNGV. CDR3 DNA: TGTGCCAGCAGCCCCTGGGGGAACACCGGGGAGCTGTTTTTT. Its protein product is CASSPWGNTGELFF.

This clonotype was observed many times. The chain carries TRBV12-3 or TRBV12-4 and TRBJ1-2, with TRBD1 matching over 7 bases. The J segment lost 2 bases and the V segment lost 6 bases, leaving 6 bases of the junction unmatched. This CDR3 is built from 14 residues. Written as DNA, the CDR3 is TGTGCCAGCAGCCCCAGGGGGGGAAACTATGGCTACACCTTC. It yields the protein CASSPRGGNYGYTF.